These 9 T cell receptor beta chains originate from one sample sequenced in a study of blood T cell repertoires in COVID-19. The assay was immunoSEQ multiplex PCR, and TCRdb's table has in-frame clones only and misses some. The data contain about 170,000 clones, about 83% of them singletons. Material for sequencing was peripheral blood. The receptors come from a man in his forties who had recovered from COVID-19.

This clone has only one observation. The chain has TRBV28 and TRBJ1-3; no clear D. The germline V gene encodes CDR1 MDHEN and CDR2 SYDVKM. Trimming cost V 5 bases and J 0 bases, with 11 bases left between them. The CDR3 runs 15 residues. CDR3 nucleotide sequence: TGTGCCAGCAGTCCCAGACAACTCTCTGGAAACACCATATATTTT. Protein sequence: CASSPRQLSGNTIYF.

This clone was observed a few times. This chain uses TRBV10-3 with TRBJ2-7, with a weak D call TRBD1 (6 bases). The CDR3 consists of 12 residues. Trimming took off 6 bases at V and 2 bases at J, with 8 bases between the two ends. The germline V gene encodes CDR1 ENHRY and CDR2 SYGVKD. CDR3 loop: CAIRDSPYEQYF. CDR3 coding DNA: TGTGCCATCAGGGACAGTCCCTACGAGCAGTACTTC.

The chain is built from TRBV11-1 and TRBJ2-2; 11 nucleotides line up with TRBD2. Trimming took 3 bases from V and 6 from J; bases not matched to a gene: 3. CDR1 and CDR2 (germline): SGHAT, FQDESV (reference sequence). The CDR3 length is 15 residues. The CDR3, as DNA: TGTGCCAGCAGCTTCCATAGCGGGGGGGCCGGGGAGCTGTTTTTT. It specifies CASSFHSGGAGELFF.

V gene TRBV19 combines with J gene TRBJ1-1; 8 positions match TRBD1. The germline V gene encodes CDR1 LNHDA and CDR2 SQIVND (reference sequence). The CDR3 runs 15 residues. V shed 3 bases, J shed 5 bases, and the junction held 8 bases outside the gene matches. CDR3 DNA: TGTGCCAGTAGTATCCCGAGACAGGGGAGGACTGAAGCTTTCTTT. Its translation is CASSIPRQGRTEAFF.

The chain links TRBV4-2 to TRBJ1-4; D gene unclear. Germline V lookup: CDR1 LGHNA, CDR2 YNFKEQ. V was cut by 0 bases and J by 0 bases, with 5 bases left in between. CDR3 length equals 15 residues. The CDR3 DNA is TGTGCCAGCAGCCAAGAGCGCGCAACTAATGAAAAACTGTTTTTT. This codes for CASSQERATNEKLFF.

The rearrangement joins TRBV13 to TRBJ2-7; D unresolved. The CDR3 loop spans 15 amino acids. Trimming took 0 bases from V and 4 from J, leaving 13 bases between them. Germline V lookup: CDR1 PRHDT, CDR2 FYEKMQ (reference sequence). CDR3 sequence: CASSLGKAETYEQYF. The DNA of the CDR3 is TGTGCCAGCAGCTTAGGTAAGGCGGAGACTTACGAGCAGTACTTC. Filled out from reference TRBV13 and TRBJ2-7, the complete variable domain reads AAGVIQSPRHLIKEKRETATLKCYPIPRHDTVYWYQQGPGQDPQFLISFYEKMQSDKGSIPDRFSAQQFSDYHSELNMSSLELGDSALYFCASSLGKAETYEQYFGPGTRLTVT.

The chain's CDR3 is CAWSEAGAVAQAFF. As DNA, the CDR3 is TGTGCCTGGAGTGAGGCAGGGGCAGTAGCTCAAGCTTTCTTT. The chain carries TRBV30 and TRBJ1-1; a possible D gene is TRBD1 (6 bases). V shed 1 base and J shed 9 bases, with 18 bases lying between them. The CDR3 sequence is 14 residues long. From germline, CDR1 is GTSNPN and CDR2 SVGIG (reference sequence). The variable domain in full, with the rest retrieved from reference TRBV30 and TRBJ1-1, is SQTIHQWPATLVQPVGSPLSLECTVEGTSNPNLYWYRQAAGRGLQLLFYSVGIGQISSEVPQNLSASRPQDRQFILSSKKLLLSDSGFYLCAWSEAGAVAQAFFGQGTRLTVV.

CDR3 bases: TGTGCTAGTGGTTTGTTGGACAGTCGTTCTGAAGCTTTCTTT. Amino acids: CASGLLDSRSEAFF. The rearrangement joins TRBV12-5 to TRBJ1-1, with a weak D call TRBD1 (6 bases). The ends were cut back, 2 bases at V and 6 bases at J, with 13 bases in the middle. CDR3 size: 14 residues. The germline gives CDR1 LGHNT, CDR2 FRNRAP. The complete variable domain, with remaining parts taken from reference TRBV12-5 and TRBJ1-1, reads DARVTQTPRHKVTEMGQEVTMRCQPILGHNTVFWYRQTMMQGLELLAYFRNRAPLDDSGMPKDRFSAEMPDATLATLKIQPSEPRDSAVYFCASGLLDSRSEAFFGQGTRLTVV.

The chain is built from TRBV19 and TRBJ1-5, with 7 bases aligning to TRBD1. V shed 7 bases, J shed 1 base, and the junction held 10 bases outside the gene matches. This CDR3 has 16 residues. In germline, CDR1 is LNHDA, CDR2 SQIVND (reference sequence). The CDR3 spells CASIARTGPSNQPQHF. The CDR3 DNA sequence: TGTGCCAGTATCGCACGGACAGGACCGAGCAATCAGCCCCAGCATTTT.